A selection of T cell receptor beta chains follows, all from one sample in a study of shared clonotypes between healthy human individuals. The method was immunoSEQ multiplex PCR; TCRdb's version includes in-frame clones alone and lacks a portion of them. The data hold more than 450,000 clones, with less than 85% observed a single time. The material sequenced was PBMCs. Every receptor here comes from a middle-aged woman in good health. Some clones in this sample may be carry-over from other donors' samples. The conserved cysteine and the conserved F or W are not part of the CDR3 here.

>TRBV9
ASSVGIYNEQF
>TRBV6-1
ASRPGLAATYEQY
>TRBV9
ASSAGTGGYEQY
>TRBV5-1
ASARDSVPSGTDTQY
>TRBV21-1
ASMLEGGSYEQY
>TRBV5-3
ARSLSKREEGNEQF
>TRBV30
AWSGSGSRTGELF
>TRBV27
ASSLQDPSTDTQY
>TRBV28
ASLLPNTEAF
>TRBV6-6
ASSYSGLFYEQY
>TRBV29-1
SVAITLAGGDTQY
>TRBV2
ASSENRVDLF
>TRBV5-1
ASSLAVRTSYNEQF
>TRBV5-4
ASSLGQVGEAF
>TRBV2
ASSTDRGVFGYT
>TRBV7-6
ASSLVVGTSYEQY
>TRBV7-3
ASSLGQRETQY
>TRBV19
ASSGNYNEQF
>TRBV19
ASSTDRGLGGTTGELF
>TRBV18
ASSQGTGEFYGYT
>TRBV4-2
ASSQDQDTNLF
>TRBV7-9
ASSVLMASGTEAF
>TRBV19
ASSIREQNNEQF
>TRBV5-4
ASSPTGATDTQY
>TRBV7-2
ASSLRGAETQY
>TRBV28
ASSPDISSYNEQF
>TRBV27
ASLRASGAPNEQF
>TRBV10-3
AISEEGIQETQY
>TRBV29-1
SVGRGSYNEQF
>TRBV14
ASSQDLGVLGYT
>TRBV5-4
ASSPQLAGGETQY
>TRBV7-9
ASSGGTQY
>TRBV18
ASSRGTGNYEQY
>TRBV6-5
AAGTSGIKSYEQY
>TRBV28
ASGLAGGVYEQY
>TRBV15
ATSRGLPGQAGSPLH
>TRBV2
ASRKGLAGVVEQY
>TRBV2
ASSPGLDTQY
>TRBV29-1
SGDASSGYNEQF
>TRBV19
ASSIGDSGYNEQF
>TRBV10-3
AISVEGARSEQY
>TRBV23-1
ASSPPLRADTQY
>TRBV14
ASSRAMVSYEQY
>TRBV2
ASSPGATYEQY
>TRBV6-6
ASSLGLDVDIQY
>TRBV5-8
ASSLRQVEGQPQH
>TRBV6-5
ASRPTGNPYGYT
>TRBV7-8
ASSLANSHTQY
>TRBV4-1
ASSQALEAGVYTYEQY
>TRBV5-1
ASSFWTGGTGELF
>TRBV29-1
SVQGYTEAF
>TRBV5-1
ASSLIGSGELF
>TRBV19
ASSDRGYRAQY
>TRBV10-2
ASNGLLGTDTQY